This passage covers 26 T cell receptor beta chains from one sample sequenced in a study of T-cell reconstitution after alpha-beta-depleted transplantation in children. TCRbeta library construction was performed incorporating unique molecular identifiers. TCRdb independently ran MiXCR on the PCR reads; one entry per CDR3 protein. The sample holds around 200,000 distinct CDR3 sequences, less than 8% seen once. The sequenced sample was PBMCs from the stem cell graft donor, obtained from the stem cell graft. Receptors were obtained from a human donor who donated a stem cell graft to a child with Wiskott-Aldrich syndrome.

The rearrangement links TRBV11-3 to TRBJ1-1, with D perhaps matching TRBD1 (5 bases). V was clipped by 0 bases and J by 1 base, with 9 bases between them. This CDR3 contains 15 residues. Germline CDR1 is SGHNT and CDR2 is YENEEA. The CDR3 bases are TGTGCCAGCAGCTTAGAGCAGGGATGGAACACTGAAGCTTTCTTT. Translating it yields CASSLEQGWNTEAFF.

This clonotype was detected many times. The J gene is TRBJ2-3, the V gene TRBV30, with 10 bases identical to TRBD2. Losses at the gene ends were 4 bases for V and 4 bases for J; bases not matched to a gene: 2. Germline V gives CDR1 GTSNPN, CDR2 SVGIG (reference sequence). The CDR3 consists of 13 residues. The CDR3 coding sequence is TGTGCCTGGAAACTAGCGGGGCCAGATACGCAGTATTTT. Translation: CAWKLAGPDTQYF.

The gene calls are TRBV3-1 and TRBJ2-5, with 10 bases aligning to TRBD2. This CDR3 region has 17 residues. With V trimmed by 0 bases and J by 4 bases, 8 bases remained unmatched. Germline lookup yields CDR1 LGHDT and CDR2 YNNKEL (reference sequence). The CDR3 spells CASSQERQRGGPETQYF. CDR3 coding DNA: TGTGCCAGCAGCCAAGAACGGCAGCGGGGGGGCCCAGAGACCCAGTACTTC.

This clonotype was seen many times. The chain couples TRBV29-1 to TRBJ2-7; 11 nucleotides match TRBD1. Looked up from germline, CDR1 is SQVTM and CDR2 is ANQGSEA. CDR3 size: 12 residues. Trimming cost V 6 bases and J 5 bases; bases outside gene matches: 3. The CDR3 protein is CSVRTGGNEQYF. CDR3 nucleotide sequence: TGCAGCGTCAGGACAGGGGGCAACGAGCAGTACTTC.

This clonotype has at least ten counts. The CDR3 reads CSASKTGGEEFF. CDR3 sequence (DNA): TGCAGTGCTAGCAAGACAGGGGGCGAAGAGTTCTTC. This rearrangement joins TRBV20-1 to TRBJ2-1; TRBD1 matches 10 bases. The V and J ends lost 3 bases and 14 bases, in that order; junction bases with no gene match: 7. The CDR3 contains 12 residues. In germline, CDR1 is DFQATT, CDR2 SNEGSKA (reference sequence).

This clonotype was seen many times. V is TRBV5-6 and J is TRBJ2-4; possible D gene TRBD2, 6 bases. Per germline, CDR1 SGHDT and CDR2 YYEEEE. This CDR3 spans 13 amino acids. Trimming stripped 4 bases from V and 9 bases from J, with 14 bases between. CDR3 bases: TGTGCCAGCAGCCCCACGGAGGGATCCATTCAGTACTTC. It codes for CASSPTEGSIQYF.

This clonotype was recorded at least ten times. The J gene is TRBJ2-2, the V gene TRBV12-3 or TRBV12-4, with 11 bases matching TRBD2. CDR3 length: 15 amino acids. The ends lost 5 bases at V and 1 base at J; junction bases unmatched: 0. The CDR3 DNA reads TGTGCCAGCAGTACTAGCGGGAGGAACACCGGGGAGCTGTTTTTT. It specifies CASSTSGRNTGELFF.

The sample holds a few counts of this clonotype. The chain uses TRBV7-9 and TRBJ1-6, with 9 bases identical to TRBD1. After removal of 5 bases from V and 6 bases from J, the junction contained 8 bases not matched to a gene. The CDR3 consists of 16 residues. CDR1 is SEHNR and CDR2 is FQNEAQ in the germline V gene (reference sequence). Here the CDR3 DNA reads TGTGCCAGCAGCACAGGACAGGGGATTTCTAATTCACCCCTCCACTTT. Residues: CASSTGQGISNSPLHF.

This clonotype was observed at least ten times. This sequence joins TRBV12-3 or TRBV12-4 and TRBJ1-5; possible D gene TRBD1, 5 bases. The V gene lost 3 bases and the J gene lost 8 bases, with 8 bases spanning the gap. The CDR3 consists of 12 residues. The CDR3 DNA reads TGTGCCAGCAGTTTCGGGGCCGAGCCCCAGCATTTT. This translates into CASSFGAEPQHF.

The chain joins TRBV24-1 to TRBJ2-1; D might be TRBD1 (5 bases). Trimming removed 5 bases from V and 6 bases from J, with 10 bases in between. The CDR3 totals 13 residues. Germline V gene sequence: CDR1 KGHDR, CDR2 SFDVKD. CDR3: CATSGRQGNEQFF. DNA for the CDR3: TGTGCCACCAGTGGCCGCCAGGGCAATGAGCAGTTCTTC.

The table lists this clonotype with many counts. The chain is built from TRBV6-6 and TRBJ1-5, with D unclear. The length of the CDR3 is 13 residues. V shed 5 bases and J shed 3 bases, with 8 bases lying between them. CDR1 is MNHNY and CDR2 is SVGAGI in the germline V gene (reference sequence). Written as DNA, the CDR3 is TGTGCCAGCAGTGATCCGATCAATCAGCCCCAGCATTTT. This sequence encodes CASSDPINQPQHF.

There are many counts of this clonotype. This chain connects TRBV5-1 to TRBJ2-1, with TRBD2 identical over 10 bases. J lost 6 bases, V lost 1 base, and 13 bases had no gene match. Per the germline V gene, CDR1 is SGHRS and CDR2 is YFSETQ. The CDR3 totals 18 residues. CDR3 sequence reads: CASSLSPTSGARGNEQFF. Written as DNA, the CDR3 is TGCGCCAGCAGCTTGAGCCCCACTAGCGGGGCAAGGGGCAATGAGCAGTTCTTC.

This clonotype was detected a few times. This chain links TRBV7-9 with TRBJ2-7; D may be TRBD1 (8 bases). The CDR3 totals 14 residues. In germline, CDR1 is SEHNR, CDR2 FQNEAQ (reference sequence). The V gene lost 5 bases and the J gene lost 3 bases, with 14 bases spanning the gap. CDR3 loop: CASSKRDRRYEQYF. In DNA, the CDR3 is TGTGCCAGCAGCAAGCGGGACAGGCGCTACGAGCAGTACTTC.

This clonotype was counted ten times or more. This chain uses TRBV5-5 with TRBJ2-3; 11 bases fit TRBD2. Germline V gene lookup returns CDR1 SGHKS and CDR2 YYEKEE (reference sequence). After removal of 5 bases from V and 6 bases from J, the junction contained 17 bases not matched to a gene. The CDR3 is 18 amino acids. The CDR3 bases are TGTGCCAGCAGGATCTACCTTAGCGGGGGGGCCTCTAGGGATACGCAGTATTTT. Its translation is CASRIYLSGGASRDTQYF.

The rearrangement joins TRBV6-5 to TRBJ2-2; D may match TRBD1 or TRBD2 (6 bases each). Germline lookup yields CDR1 MNHEY and CDR2 SVGAGI. V lost 4 bases, J lost 4 bases, and 13 bases lay in between. CDR3 length: 15 residues. Here the CDR3 DNA reads TGTGCCAGCAGTTGGTCGGGGGCGGCCACCGGGGAGCTGTTTTTT. It codes for CASSWSGAATGELFF.

This clonotype was recorded a few times. A clone one base away is much larger, so this may be a read error. The chain combines TRBV20-1 with TRBJ2-7; D is tentatively TRBD1 or TRBD2 (5 bases each). The CDR3 is 12 amino acids. The germline CDR1 and CDR2 sequences are DFQATT and SNEGSKA (reference sequence). The CDR3 DNA sequence: TGCTGTGCTAGAAGGGACGGTTACGAGCAGTACTTC. Translating it yields CCARRDGYEQYF.

This clonotype was seen repeatedly, ten times or more. The chain combines TRBV7-9 with TRBJ2-7; possibly TRBD2 for D (5 bases). The CDR3 extends over 13 amino acids. Trimming removed 5 bases from V and 0 bases from J, with 8 bases in between. CDR1 and CDR2 from the germline V gene are SEHNR and FQNEAQ (reference sequence). The CDR3 loop reads CASSPGFSYEQYF. CDR3 sequence (DNA): TGTGCCAGCAGCCCGGGATTCTCCTACGAGCAGTACTTC. The full variable domain, with the rest looked up from reference TRBV7-9 and TRBJ2-7, is DTGVSQNPRHKITKRGQNVTFRCDPISEHNRLYWYRQTLGQGPEFLTYFQNEAQLEKSRLLSDRFSAERPKGSFSTLEIQRTEQGDSAMYLCASSPGFSYEQYFGPGTRLTVT.

This clonotype was recorded at least ten times. The chain couples TRBV28 to TRBJ2-4; 8 nucleotides align to TRBD2. With 6 bases clipped from V and 4 bases from J, the junction kept 8 bases outside the gene matches. Germline V gene data show CDR1 as MDHEN and CDR2 as SYDVKM. This CDR3 region has 15 residues. Written as DNA, the CDR3 is TGTGCCAGCAGGGGGGCGGGGGGCGCAAAAAACATTCAGTACTTC. Translation gives CASRGAGGAKNIQYF.

The rearrangement links TRBV30 to TRBJ2-2; 11 nucleotides line up with TRBD2. This CDR3 comprises 14 residues. V dropped 2 bases and J dropped 7; count of bases not matched to a gene: 3. The V gene's germline CDR1 is GTSNPN and CDR2 SVGIG (reference sequence). For the CDR3, the DNA is TGTGCCTGGAGTCTGCTAGCGGGAGGCGGGGAGCTGTTTTTT. It codes for CAWSLLAGGGELFF.

This clonotype was detected ten times or more. V is TRBV9 and J is TRBJ2-7, with TRBD2 as a possible D gene (6 bases). The CDR3 extends over 12 amino acids. The V end lost 2 bases, the J end lost 5 bases, and 8 bases lay between the germline ends. Per the germline V gene, CDR1 is SGDLS and CDR2 is YYNGEE. The CDR3 sequence is CASSVGGDEQYF. In DNA, the CDR3 is TGTGCCAGCAGCGTCGGAGGGGACGAGCAGTACTTC.

There are a few counts of this clonotype. V and J are TRBV27 and TRBJ1-1, with unresolved D. The V end lost 2 bases, the J end lost 1 base, and 11 bases lay between the germline ends. Germline V gene data show CDR1 as MNHEY and CDR2 as SMNVEV (reference sequence). CDR3 size: 15 residues. The CDR3 DNA follows: TGTGCCAGCAGTTTAGATAGGGTTCCGAACACTGAAGCTTTCTTT. Its protein product is CASSLDRVPNTEAFF.

In this sample, this clonotype turned up a few times. The rearrangement links TRBV30 to TRBJ2-5; D not resolved. Trimming left V 0 bases short and J 1 base short, with 12 bases between. Per the germline V gene, CDR1 is GTSNPN and CDR2 is SVGIG (reference sequence). CDR3 size: 15 residues. CDR3 residues: CAWSVHVRIQETQYF. The CDR3 DNA reads as TGTGCCTGGAGTGTACATGTGCGGATCCAAGAGACCCAGTACTTC.

This clonotype was recorded at least ten times. The CDR3 spells CASSYFQGGTGELFF. DNA of the CDR3: TGTGCCAGCAGTTACTTCCAGGGGGGCACCGGGGAGCTGTTTTTT. The gene calls are TRBV6-5 and TRBJ2-2; D might be TRBD1 (7 bases). The V gene's germline CDR1 is MNHEY and CDR2 SVGAGI. Trimming left V 1 base short and J 4 bases short, with 10 bases between. This CDR3 comprises 15 residues.

This clonotype was picked up a small number of times. V is TRBV7-2 and J is TRBJ2-5, with D unclear. This CDR3 comprises 15 residues. Looked up from germline, CDR1 is SGHTA and CDR2 is FQGNSA. Trimming cost V 4 bases and J 0 bases, with 12 bases left between them. CDR3 in amino acids: CASSSPPWNQETQYF. The CDR3, as DNA: TGTGCCAGCAGCTCCCCCCCATGGAACCAAGAGACCCAGTACTTC.

The table lists this clonotype with many counts. This chain connects TRBV5-1 to TRBJ1-4; D is uncertain. There are 13 residues in the CDR3. V lost 5 bases to trimming and J lost 7 bases, with 12 bases between them. Germline CDR1 SGHRS, CDR2 YFSETQ. The CDR3 coding sequence is TGCGCCAGCAGTGTCAGGTGGGGTGAAAAACTGTTTTTT. It translates to CASSVRWGEKLFF.

This chain uses TRBV5-4 with TRBJ1-2; D ambiguous. This CDR3 contains 18 residues. Trimming cost V 1 base and J 4 bases, with 23 bases left between them. Germline V gene lookup returns CDR1 SGHNT and CDR2 YYREEE (reference sequence). CDR3 DNA: TGTGCCAGCAGCTTGAACACCGGGTGGGGATCCAGACTCTATGGCTACACCTTC. Amino acids: CASSLNTGWGSRLYGYTF.